This TCR beta chain appears in the sequencing data of a study of cytomegalovirus exposure and HLA in healthy donors. The PCR made use of 60 Vbeta and 13 Jbeta primers. The protocol was immunoSEQ multiplex PCR, while the TCRdb copy is restricted to in-frame clones and leaves out a portion. The sample holds approximately 190,000 clones, approximately 79% seen once. CDR1 SGHTA and CDR2 FQGTGA come from the germline V gene. CDR3 length: 15 amino acids. Trimming shortened V by 3 bases and J by 6 bases, and 16 bases separated the two germline ends. The chain couples TRBV7-3 to TRBJ2-3; maybe TRBD2 (5 bases). Sequenced input: PBMCs. The source of this sequence is a middle-aged man in good health and CMV-seropositive. The CDR3 is CASSLFGQDSDTQYF. The CDR3, as DNA: TGTGCCAGCAGCTTGTTTGGCCAGGACTCGGATACGCAGTATTTT.